This T cell receptor beta chain came from a study of PD-1 blockade in classical Hodgkin lymphoma. Study-wide points: There remain no defined causes for the repertoire differences, which possibly reflect disease activity or prior therapy. Relapsed/refractory patients reportedly had lower baseline diversity than newly diagnosed patients.

In regard to this clone: Its antigen is currently unknown.

Time point specified: newly diagnosed, previously untreated cHL patient sample. Using magnetic negative selection, the CD4+ T cells were separated out of thawed PBMCs. PBMCs from untreated, newly diagnosed classical Hodgkin lymphoma were comparison samples. Only in-frame clones appear in the TCRdb table, and some are missing; sequencing was by immunoSEQ multiplex PCR. The table lists 20,000 to 30,000 clones, about 90% of them singletons, with approximately 0.54% in the top ten. The CDR3 totals 18 residues. Germline V CDR1 and CDR2: KGHSH, LQKENI. With 4 bases clipped from V and 3 bases from J, the junction kept 11 bases outside the gene matches.

This sequence originates from a human donor with classical Hodgkin lymphoma. Sample: CD4+ T cells from blood. The chain links TRBV18 to TRBJ2-1, with 11 bases matching TRBD2. The CDR3 region has the DNA TGTGCCAGCTCACGGGGCCATAGCGGGGGGGCCGTCTACAATGAGCAGTTCTTC. Its translation is CASSRGHSGGAVYNEQFF.